The 21 T cell receptor beta chains given below trace back to one sample, sequenced in a study of T cells in Graves' hyperthyroidism and ophthalmopathy. TCR beta CDR3 sequences were amplified from RNA transcripts. First-round RT-PCR targeting the TCR CDR3 was performed with the HTBI primer set. TCRdb processed the multiplex PCR reads anew with MiXCR; each CDR3 protein has one entry. The sample has more than 600,000 distinct CDR3 sequences; about 15% are singletons. The sample comprised blood. The receptors were sampled from a man aged 18-30 years with Graves' hyperthyroidism.

This clonotype was picked up a small number of times. This sequence joins TRBV27 and TRBJ2-5; 11 bases are a match to TRBD2. Trimming cost V 6 bases and J 5 bases; bases outside gene matches: 20. The CDR3 length is 19 residues. The V gene's germline CDR1 is MNHEY and CDR2 SMNVEV (reference sequence). DNA for the CDR3: TGTGCCAGCAGGCTACAGGGACCCGGTACTAGCGGGAGTCTGGAGACCCAGTACTTC. The encoded protein is CASRLQGPGTSGSLETQYF.

This clonotype occurred a few times. CDR3 nucleotide sequence: TGTGCCAGCAGCCTCCGGGACGCCGGAACGAATGAGCAGTTCTTC. Amino acids: CASSLRDAGTNEQFF. The chain joins TRBV5-6 to TRBJ2-1, with D perhaps matching TRBD1 or TRBD2 (5 bases each). This CDR3 comprises 15 residues. Germline CDR1 reads SGHDT; CDR2 reads YYEEEE. V lost 4 bases to trimming and J lost 7 bases, with 18 bases between them.

The rearrangement joins TRBV6-1 to TRBJ1-2; a weak D match, TRBD1 (5 bases). The germline V and J ends were trimmed by 7 bases and 7 bases, with 19 bases remaining between them. In germline, CDR1 is MNHNS, CDR2 SASEGT. This CDR3 contains 14 residues. The CDR3 loop reads CASTRDGYWSGYTF. CDR3 nucleotides: TGTGCCAGCACTAGGGACGGATATTGGAGTGGCTACACCTTC.

The CDR3, as DNA: TGTGCCAGCAGCCCCCGGACTAGCGTAAAGACCCAGTACTTC. Residues: CASSPRTSVKTQYF. The rearrangement uses TRBV12-3 or TRBV12-4 and TRBJ2-5, with 9 positions matching TRBD2. The length of the CDR3 is 14 residues. The J segment lost 6 bases and the V segment lost 6 bases, leaving 8 bases of the junction unmatched.

This clonotype was seen repeatedly, ten times or more. The chain joins TRBV11-2 to TRBJ2-7; TRBD1 aligns across 10 bases. The germline V gene has CDR1 SGHAT and CDR2 FQNNGV. The CDR3 has 15 amino acids. With 0 bases clipped from V and 6 bases from J, the junction kept 5 bases outside the gene matches. As DNA, the CDR3 is TGTGCCAGCAGCTTAGATCTAGGGACAGGGGTCGAGCAGTACTTC. Protein sequence: CASSLDLGTGVEQYF.

The chain is built from TRBV7-9 and TRBJ2-3; no clear D gene. CDR3 length: 16 amino acids. V was pared by 6 bases and J by 4 bases, with 20 bases between. CDR1 is SEHNR, CDR2 FQNEAQ, per germline (reference sequence). CDR3 in amino acids: CASSPLRGVVPDTQYF. CDR3 nucleotide sequence: TGTGCCAGCAGTCCCCTTCGTGGAGTTGTTCCAGATACGCAGTATTTT.

This clonotype was recorded at least ten times. The CDR3 region is CASSPEWAGGAGEQYF. The CDR3 coding sequence is TGTGCCAGCAGCCCAGAGTGGGCAGGCGGGGCGGGAGAGCAGTACTTC. This chain joins TRBV7-9 and TRBJ2-7; D may be TRBD2 (6 bases). This CDR3 spans 16 amino acids. The V end lost 5 bases, the J end lost 7 bases, and 24 bases lay between the germline ends. Per germline, CDR1 SEHNR and CDR2 FQNEAQ (reference sequence).

This chain links TRBV28 with TRBJ2-5; D ambiguous. The V gene's germline CDR1 is MDHEN and CDR2 SYDVKM. The CDR3 is 15 amino acids. Trimming removed 7 bases at V and 6 bases at J, with 21 bases between. Written as DNA, the CDR3 is TGTGCCAGCAACCAGCAACGTGCAGCCGTGAAGACCCAGTACTTC. This codes for CASNQQRAAVKTQYF.

The chain combines TRBV20-1 with TRBJ1-5, with TRBD1 as a possible D gene (6 bases). Germline lookup yields CDR1 DFQATT and CDR2 SNEGSKA (reference sequence). Trimming stripped 6 bases from V and 4 bases from J, with 16 bases between. The CDR3 totals 14 residues. CDR3 residues: CSAPRGELNQPQHF. DNA for the CDR3: TGCAGTGCCCCTAGGGGGGAGTTAAATCAGCCCCAGCATTTT.

This clonotype was observed a few times. CDR3 nucleotides: TGTGCCAGCAGTTCGCGGGGCGGGGAATTGGGCAATGAGCAGTTCTTC. Protein product: CASSSRGGELGNEQFF. The V call is TRBV28, the J call TRBJ2-1, with D possibly TRBD2 on 6 matching bases. V dropped 4 bases and J dropped 6 bases, with 19 bases sitting between them. The CDR3 length is 16 residues. In germline, CDR1 is MDHEN, CDR2 SYDVKM. The whole variable domain, remainder taken from reference TRBV28 and TRBJ2-1, is DVKVTQSSRYLVKRTGEKVFLECVQDMDHENMFWYRQDPGLGLRLIYFSYDVKMKEKGDIPEGYSVSREKKERFSLILESASTNQTSMYLCASSSRGGELGNEQFFGPGTRLTVL.

At least ten counts were recorded for this clonotype. This sequence joins TRBV11-2 and TRBJ2-1; tentatively, D is TRBD2 (6 bases). Trimming removed 5 bases at V and 0 bases at J, with 17 bases between. Germline V CDR1 and CDR2: SGHAT, FQNNGV. CDR3 length equals 17 residues. CDR3 sequence: CASSPTGTLYSYNEQFF. Here the CDR3 DNA reads TGTGCCAGCAGCCCAACCGGGACTTTATACTCCTACAATGAGCAGTTCTTC.

This clonotype was detected many times. The CDR3 DNA sequence: TGTGCCAGCATCGGGTGGGGGGAGGCCAGACACAATGAGCAGTTCTTC. Residues: CASIGWGEARHNEQFF. V usage is TRBV27 and J usage is TRBJ2-1; the D gene is possibly TRBD2 (6 bases). The CDR3 length is 16 residues. The V gene's germline CDR1 is MNHEY and CDR2 SMNVEV (reference sequence). Trimming cost V 7 bases and J 5 bases, with 21 bases left between them.

J is TRBJ2-2 and V is TRBV29-1; 13 nucleotides align to TRBD2. There are 15 residues in the CDR3. CDR1 and CDR2 from the germline V gene are SQVTM and ANQGSEA. Unmatched junction bases numbered 8, after V lost 6 bases and J lost 7 bases. The CDR3 here is CSVARLAGGNGELFF. As DNA, the CDR3 is TGCAGCGTAGCCCGACTAGCGGGAGGTAACGGGGAGCTGTTTTTT.

This chain links TRBV15 with TRBJ2-1; either TRBD1 or TRBD2 may supply D (7 bases each). The CDR3 contains 15 residues. Trimming removed 3 bases from V and 10 bases from J, with 19 bases in between. Per the germline V gene, CDR1 is LNHNV and CDR2 is YYDKDF (reference sequence). As DNA, the CDR3 is TGTGCCACCAGCAGGGGAGGGACAGCGGCTGGGGAGCAGTTCTTC. It encodes CATSRGGTAAGEQFF.

This clonotype was seen ten or more times. The V call is TRBV20-1, the J call TRBJ2-5; no reliable D call. V lost 0 bases and J 0 bases, leaving 5 bases between the germline ends. Germline V gives CDR1 DFQATT, CDR2 SNEGSKA (reference sequence). The CDR3 totals 13 residues. CDR3 sequence: CSARERYQETQYF. For the CDR3, the DNA is TGCAGTGCTAGAGAAAGGTACCAAGAGACCCAGTACTTC.

This clonotype was seen at least ten times. The V gene is TRBV30, the J gene TRBJ2-5; 7 positions match TRBD2. V trimming: 2 bases; J trimming: 5 bases; junction bases outside the gene matches: 11. The germline CDR1 and CDR2 sequences are GTSNPN and SVGIG (reference sequence). The length of the CDR3 is 15 residues. CDR3 amino acids: CAWSRVGGGQETQYF. DNA of the CDR3: TGTGCCTGGAGTAGGGTTGGGGGGGGTCAGGAGACCCAGTACTTC.

CDR3 loop: CASSSEGPPETQYF. The CDR3 coding sequence is TGTGCCAGCAGCTCGGAGGGCCCCCCAGAGACCCAGTACTTC. This sequence joins TRBV5-8 and TRBJ2-5, with TRBD2 as a possible D gene (6 bases). This CDR3 has 14 residues. V was cut by 3 bases and J by 4 bases, with 13 bases left in between. Germline loops: CDR1 SGHTS, CDR2 YDEGEE.

This clonotype was recorded many times. The rearrangement joins TRBV10-3 to TRBJ1-5; unclear D gene. CDR3 length equals 15 residues. V dropped 3 bases and J dropped 0 bases, with 9 bases sitting between them. CDR1 and CDR2 (germline): ENHRY, SYGVKD. CDR3 DNA: TGTGCCATCAGTGATCAATGGGGTAGCAATCAGCCCCAGCATTTT. It is translated as CAISDQWGSNQPQHF.

This clonotype occurred many times. The CDR3 sequence is CASSSGQGHYGYTF. The CDR3 region has the DNA TGTGCCAGCAGCTCGGGACAGGGACACTATGGCTACACCTTC. The chain is built from TRBV28 and TRBJ1-2; the match to TRBD1 covers 9 bases. The CDR3 covers 14 residues. The J segment lost 3 bases and the V segment lost 6 bases, leaving 5 bases of the junction unmatched. Germline CDR1 is MDHEN and CDR2 is SYDVKM.

The CDR3 nucleotides read TGTGCCAGCAGCTCCCTCGACAGGGATTTCCCCGGGGAGCTGTTTTTT. It codes for CASSSLDRDFPGELFF. This chain uses TRBV7-9 with TRBJ2-2, with 7 bases lining up with TRBD1. Germline values: CDR1 SEHNR, CDR2 FQNEAQ (reference sequence). V lost 4 bases and J lost 6; bases outside the gene matches: 11. The CDR3 runs 16 residues.

This clonotype has a count of ten or more. This sequence joins TRBV7-9 and TRBJ2-1, with D possibly TRBD2 on 6 matching bases. CDR1 and CDR2 from the germline V gene are SEHNR and FQNEAQ (reference sequence). V shed 6 bases and J shed 10 bases, with 13 bases lying between them. CDR3 length equals 12 residues. CDR3 DNA: TGTGCCAGCAGTATGGAGGGCCGGGAGCAGTTCTTC. Its translation is CASSMEGREQFF.